Following are 14 T cell receptor beta chains from one sample sequenced in a study of response to subunit inactivated influenza vaccine. TCRdb fed the RT-PCR reads into MiXCR, producing one record per CDR3 protein. The table lists around 570,000 distinct CDR3 sequences, approximately 10% of them singletons. These sequences were also reported in another study, on T cells expressing NK-cell markers. From that report: Libraries used 5'RACE template switching adding universal primer site and UMIs.

This specimen was PBMCs from blood, taken on the day of vaccination. Receptor source: a man aged 50-59 years who received an inactivated influenza vaccine.

The rearrangement joins TRBV11-1 to TRBJ2-2; 8 positions match TRBD1. Germline trimming cut 8 bases from V and 2 bases from J; bases unmatched to any gene: 7. Germline-derived CDR1 and CDR2 are SGHAT and FQDESV (reference sequence). This CDR3 comprises 15 residues. The CDR3 coding sequence is TGTGCCAGCGGAACGGACAGGGCAAACACCGGGGAGCTGTTTTTT. Residues: CASGTDRANTGELFF.

This chain joins TRBV12-3 or TRBV12-4 and TRBJ1-1; weak D call: TRBD1 (5 bases). The germline V and J ends were trimmed by 8 bases and 3 bases, with 10 bases remaining between them. The CDR3 has 12 amino acids. In DNA form, the CDR3 reads TGTGCCAGCTTGGCGGGGGACACTGAAGCTTTCTTT. It codes for CASLAGDTEAFF.

The rearrangement links TRBV2 to TRBJ2-1; possibly TRBD2 for D (5 bases). Germline V gives CDR1 SNHLY, CDR2 FYNNEI. The CDR3 loop spans 15 amino acids. Trimming left V 6 bases short and J 3 bases short, with 15 bases between. The CDR3 region has the DNA TGTGCCAGCAGCAAGACTAACAATAACTACAATGAGCAGTTCTTC. This gives the protein CASSKTNNNYNEQFF.

The genes are TRBV7-3 and TRBJ2-1, with unresolved D. CDR1 is SGHTA, CDR2 FQGTGA, per germline. Trimming left V 4 bases short and J 0 bases short, with 19 bases between. CDR3 length equals 18 residues. The CDR3 coding sequence is TGTGCCAGCAGCTCCACCCCAAGAACGGGCTCCTCCTACAATGAGCAGTTCTTC. Amino acids: CASSSTPRTGSSYNEQFF.

This clonotype appeared a few times. This rearrangement joins TRBV6-1 to TRBJ1-5, with D unresolved. The CDR3 spans 13 residues. Germline-derived CDR1 and CDR2 are MNHNS and SASEGT. V was cut by 7 bases and J by 4 bases, with 11 bases left in between. The CDR3 sequence: CASIAGLNQPQHF. DNA for the CDR3: TGTGCCAGCATCGCAGGTTTGAATCAGCCCCAGCATTTT.

This clonotype was seen many times. The chain has TRBV15 and TRBJ1-5, with D unclear. Deletions cut 5 bases from V and 4 bases from J, with 21 bases between. This CDR3 spans 17 amino acids. Germline V CDR1 and CDR2: LNHNV, YYDKDF (reference sequence). The CDR3: CATSYGRNHGRNQPQHF. The CDR3 DNA reads TGTGCCACCAGCTACGGCAGGAACCACGGTCGGAATCAGCCCCAGCATTTT.

This chain uses TRBV12-3 or TRBV12-4 with TRBJ2-1; 8 positions agree with TRBD1. This CDR3 region has 17 residues. The V gene end was trimmed by 6 bases and the J gene end by 7 bases; junction bases not matched to a gene: 17. The DNA for the CDR3 is TGTGCCAGCAGCCCTGACGGGGCAGGGGGCGCTCATAATGAGCAGTTCTTC. Protein sequence: CASSPDGAGGAHNEQFF.

The table lists this clonotype with many counts. The rearrangement uses TRBV14 and TRBJ2-2; D is undetermined. This CDR3 comprises 14 residues. V lost 3 bases to trimming and J lost 1 base, with 6 bases between them. Germline V gene sequence: CDR1 SGHDN, CDR2 FVKESK. The CDR3 is CASSQWLNTGELFF. The DNA of the CDR3 is TGTGCCAGCAGCCAGTGGTTGAACACCGGGGAGCTGTTTTTT.

This sequence joins TRBV9 and TRBJ2-2; D might be TRBD1 or TRBD2, each matching 5 bases. Germline CDR1 is SGDLS and CDR2 is YYNGEE. The germline V and J ends were trimmed by 0 bases and 1 base, with 10 bases remaining between them. The CDR3 contains 16 residues. The CDR3 nucleotides are TGTGCCAGCAGCGTAGGTTCAGGGAGGAACACCGGGGAGCTGTTTTTT. Its translation is CASSVGSGRNTGELFF.

The CDR3 DNA reads TGTGCCAGCAGTATTGTTGCAGGGTCCTATGGCTACACCTTC. It specifies CASSIVAGSYGYTF. The chain couples TRBV6-1 to TRBJ1-2, with D perhaps matching TRBD1 (5 bases). In germline, CDR1 is MNHNS, CDR2 SASEGT. V was pared by 5 bases and J by 4 bases, with 14 bases between. This CDR3 contains 14 residues.

The chain combines TRBV20-1 with TRBJ2-5; D might be TRBD2 (5 bases). Germline CDR1 and CDR2: DFQATT and SNEGSKA (reference sequence). Trimming cost V 8 bases and J 1 base, with 14 bases left between them. There are 13 residues in the CDR3. The chain's CDR3 is CSREPQVQETQYF. In DNA, the CDR3 is TGCAGTCGGGAACCTCAGGTCCAAGAGACCCAGTACTTC.

This clonotype came up a few times. A much larger clone lies a single base off, so this may be a read error. This rearrangement joins TRBV2 to TRBJ1-1, with D hard to call. The germline CDR1 and CDR2 sequences are SNHLY and FYNNEI. V lost 0 bases and J lost 1, with 0 bases in between. The CDR3 is 12 amino acids. For the CDR3, the DNA is TGTGCCAGCAGTGAAGCGAACACTGAAGCTTTCTTT. Encoded protein: CASSEANTEAFF.

In its sample, this clonotype was seen a few times. The chain links TRBV29-1 to TRBJ2-7; D tentatively reads TRBD1 or TRBD2 (5 bases each). Germline-derived CDR1 and CDR2 are SQVTM and ANQGSEA. Deletions cut 2 bases from V and 0 bases from J, with 14 bases between. The CDR3 contains 15 residues. CDR3 amino acids: CSVERTGTVSYEQYF. CDR3 sequence (DNA): TGCAGCGTTGAACGCACCGGGACGGTCTCCTACGAGCAGTACTTC.

This clonotype has only a few counts. The rearrangement uses TRBV29-1 and TRBJ2-7; 9 nucleotides agree with TRBD2. Germline V gene data show CDR1 as SQVTM and CDR2 as ANQGSEA. The CDR3 is 16 amino acids. The junction had 17 bases not matched to a gene; V was cut back by 6 bases and J by 5 bases. In nucleotides, the CDR3 is TGCAGCGTGGCTCTGGGTAGCGGGAGAGCTATCCACGAGCAGTACTTC. Protein sequence: CSVALGSGRAIHEQYF.